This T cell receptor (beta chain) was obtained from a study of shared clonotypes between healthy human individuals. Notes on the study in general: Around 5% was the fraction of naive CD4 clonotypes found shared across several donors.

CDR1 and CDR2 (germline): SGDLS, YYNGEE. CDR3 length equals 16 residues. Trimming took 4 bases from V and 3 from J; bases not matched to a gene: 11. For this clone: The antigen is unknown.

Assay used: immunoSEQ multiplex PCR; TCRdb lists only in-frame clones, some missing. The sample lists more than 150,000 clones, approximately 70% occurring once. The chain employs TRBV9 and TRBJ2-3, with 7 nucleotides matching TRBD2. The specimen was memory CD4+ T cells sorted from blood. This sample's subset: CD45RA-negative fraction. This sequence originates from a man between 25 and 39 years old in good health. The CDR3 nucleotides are TGTGCCAGCAGCCCCCGGTGGGGGGGTTGGACAGATACGCAGTATTTT. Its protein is CASSPRWGGWTDTQYF.